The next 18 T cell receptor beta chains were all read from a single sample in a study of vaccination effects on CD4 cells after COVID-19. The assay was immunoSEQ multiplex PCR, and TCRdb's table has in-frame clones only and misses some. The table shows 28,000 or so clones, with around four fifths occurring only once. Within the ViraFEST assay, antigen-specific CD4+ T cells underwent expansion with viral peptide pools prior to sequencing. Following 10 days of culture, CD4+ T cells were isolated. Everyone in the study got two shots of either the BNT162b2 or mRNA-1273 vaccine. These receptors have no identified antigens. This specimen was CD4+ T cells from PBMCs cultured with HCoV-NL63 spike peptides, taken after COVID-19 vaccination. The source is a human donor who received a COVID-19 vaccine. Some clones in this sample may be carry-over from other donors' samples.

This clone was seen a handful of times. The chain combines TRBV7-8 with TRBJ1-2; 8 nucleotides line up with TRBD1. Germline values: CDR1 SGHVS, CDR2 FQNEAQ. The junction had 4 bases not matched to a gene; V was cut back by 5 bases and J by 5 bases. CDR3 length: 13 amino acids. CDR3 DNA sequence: TGTGCCAGCAGCCAGGGACAGGCTTATGGCTACACCTTC. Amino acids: CASSQGQAYGYTF.

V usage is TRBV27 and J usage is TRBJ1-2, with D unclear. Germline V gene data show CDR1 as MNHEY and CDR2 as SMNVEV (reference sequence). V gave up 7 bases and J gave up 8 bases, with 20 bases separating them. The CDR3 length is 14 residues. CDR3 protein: CASNRSGGGGGYTF. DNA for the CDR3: TGTGCCAGCAATCGATCAGGAGGAGGAGGCGGCTACACCTTC.

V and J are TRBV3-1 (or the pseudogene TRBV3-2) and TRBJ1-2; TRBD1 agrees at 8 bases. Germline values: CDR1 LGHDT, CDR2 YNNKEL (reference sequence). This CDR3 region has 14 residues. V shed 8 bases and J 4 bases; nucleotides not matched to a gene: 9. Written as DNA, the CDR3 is TGTGCCAGCGGACAGGGCGGGGGCAGCTATGGCTACACCTTC. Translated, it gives CASGQGGGSYGYTF.

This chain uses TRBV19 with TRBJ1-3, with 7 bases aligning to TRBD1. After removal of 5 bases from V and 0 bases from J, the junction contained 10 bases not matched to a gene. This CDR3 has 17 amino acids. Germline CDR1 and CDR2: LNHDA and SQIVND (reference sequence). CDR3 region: CASSYRGSRHSGNTIYF. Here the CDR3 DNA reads TGTGCCAGTAGTTACAGGGGATCGCGTCACTCTGGAAACACCATATATTTT.

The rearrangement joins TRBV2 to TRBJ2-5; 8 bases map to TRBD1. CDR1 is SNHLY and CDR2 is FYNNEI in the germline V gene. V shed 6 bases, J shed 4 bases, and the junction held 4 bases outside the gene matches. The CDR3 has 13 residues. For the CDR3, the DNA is TGTGCCAGCAGCAGGGACAGGAGAGAGACCCAGTACTTC. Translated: CASSRDRRETQYF.

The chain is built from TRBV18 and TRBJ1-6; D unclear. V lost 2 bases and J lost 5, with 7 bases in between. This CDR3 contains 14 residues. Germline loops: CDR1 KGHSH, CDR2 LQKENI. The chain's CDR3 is CASSPVGNNSPLHF. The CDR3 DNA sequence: TGTGCCAGCTCACCAGTCGGCAATAATTCACCCCTCCACTTT.

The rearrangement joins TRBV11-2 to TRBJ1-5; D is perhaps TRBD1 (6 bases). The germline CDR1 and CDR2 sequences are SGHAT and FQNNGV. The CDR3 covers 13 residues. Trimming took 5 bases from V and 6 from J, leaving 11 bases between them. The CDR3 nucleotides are TGTGCCAGCAGCGAGGGGGGAGGTCAGCCCCAGCATTTT. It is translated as CASSEGGGQPQHF.

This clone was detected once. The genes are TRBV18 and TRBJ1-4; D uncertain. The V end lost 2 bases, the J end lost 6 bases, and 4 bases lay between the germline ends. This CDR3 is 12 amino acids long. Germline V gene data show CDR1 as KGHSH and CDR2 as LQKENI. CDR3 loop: CASSPSHEKLFF. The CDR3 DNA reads TGTGCCAGCTCACCAAGTCATGAAAAACTGTTTTTT.

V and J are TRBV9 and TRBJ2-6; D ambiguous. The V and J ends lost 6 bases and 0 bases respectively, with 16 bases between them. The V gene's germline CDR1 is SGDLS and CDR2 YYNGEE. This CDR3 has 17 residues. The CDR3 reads CASMTRAALSGANVLTF. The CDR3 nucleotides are TGTGCCAGCATGACCCGGGCAGCCCTCTCTGGGGCCAACGTCCTGACTTTC.

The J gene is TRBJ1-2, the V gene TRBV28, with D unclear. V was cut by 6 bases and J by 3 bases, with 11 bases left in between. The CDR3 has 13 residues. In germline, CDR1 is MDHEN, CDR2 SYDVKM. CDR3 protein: CASSKQTDYGYTF. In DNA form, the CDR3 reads TGTGCCAGCAGCAAGCAGACGGACTATGGCTACACCTTC.

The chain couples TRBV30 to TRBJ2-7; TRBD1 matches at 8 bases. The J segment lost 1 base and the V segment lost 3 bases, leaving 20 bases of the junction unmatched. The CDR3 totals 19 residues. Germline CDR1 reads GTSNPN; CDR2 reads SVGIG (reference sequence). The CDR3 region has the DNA TGTGCCTGGAGCCAAGCCTCCAGGGGGCTATTAAGTAGGTCCTACGAGCAGTACGTC. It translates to CAWSQASRGLLSRSYEQYV.

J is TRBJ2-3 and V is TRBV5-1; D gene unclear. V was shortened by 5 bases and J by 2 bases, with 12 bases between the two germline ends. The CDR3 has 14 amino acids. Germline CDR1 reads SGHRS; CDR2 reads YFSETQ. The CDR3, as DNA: TGCGCCAGCAGTAACAAGGCCGACACAGATACGCAGTATTTT. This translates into CASSNKADTDTQYF.

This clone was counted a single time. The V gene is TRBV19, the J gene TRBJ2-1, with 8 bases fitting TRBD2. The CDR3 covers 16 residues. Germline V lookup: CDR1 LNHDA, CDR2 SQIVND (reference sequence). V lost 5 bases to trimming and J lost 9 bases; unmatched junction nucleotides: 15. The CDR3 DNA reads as TGTGCCAGTAGTCAAAAGGGGACTAGAATCGTGGTTGAGCAGTTCTTC. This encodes CASSQKGTRIVVEQFF.

The CDR3 here is CASRRDSRNTIYF. CDR3 bases: TGTGCCAGCAGGCGGGACAGCAGAAACACCATATATTTT. The chain recombines TRBV28 with TRBJ1-3; 7 bases are a match to TRBD1. V was clipped by 6 bases and J by 5 bases; unmatched bases: 4. This CDR3 is 13 amino acids long. Germline V gene sequence: CDR1 MDHEN, CDR2 SYDVKM.

The CDR3, as DNA: TGTGCCAGCCGCTTCAGCTCTGGAAACACCATATATTTT. Translated: CASRFSSGNTIYF. The J gene is TRBJ1-3, the V gene TRBV27; D uncertain. Germline V gene data show CDR1 as MNHEY and CDR2 as SMNVEV (reference sequence). This CDR3 is built from 13 residues. V lost 8 bases to trimming and J lost 0 bases, with 8 bases between them.

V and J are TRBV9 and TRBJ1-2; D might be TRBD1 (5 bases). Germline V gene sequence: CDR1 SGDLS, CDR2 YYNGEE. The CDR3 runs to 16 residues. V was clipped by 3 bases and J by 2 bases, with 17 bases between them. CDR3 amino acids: CASSATGRSSNYGYTF. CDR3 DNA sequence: TGTGCCAGCAGCGCCACGGGACGGTCTTCGAACTATGGCTACACCTTC.

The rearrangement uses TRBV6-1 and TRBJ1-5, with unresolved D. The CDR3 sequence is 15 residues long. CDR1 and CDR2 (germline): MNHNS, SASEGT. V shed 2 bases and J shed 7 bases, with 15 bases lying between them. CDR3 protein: CASSEHSPTGQPQHF. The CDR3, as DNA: TGTGCCAGCAGTGAACACAGCCCAACGGGCCAGCCCCAGCATTTT.

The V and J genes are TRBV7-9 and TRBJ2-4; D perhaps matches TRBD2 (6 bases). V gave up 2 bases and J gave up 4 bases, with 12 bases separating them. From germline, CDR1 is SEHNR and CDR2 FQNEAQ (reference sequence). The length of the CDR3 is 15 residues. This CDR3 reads CASSLSKGGKNIQYF. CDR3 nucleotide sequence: TGTGCCAGCAGCTTATCCAAGGGAGGAAAAAACATTCAGTACTTC.